A selection of T cell receptor beta chains follows, all from one sample in a study of graft-versus-host responses after intestinal transplantation. Repertoires were generated with immunoSEQ multiplex PCR, while TCRdb's copy carries only in-frame clones and drops some. Of 43,000 or so clones in the sample, 85% to 95% were seen once. Sequencing used PBMCs, obtained more than 310 days after intestinal transplant. Receptors were obtained from a human patient who received an intestinal transplant, so some T cells may come from the graft donor. Each CDR3 is given with its conserved first and last residue. The order of the fields is D gene, V gene, J gene, clone size, CDR3 protein, CDR3 DNA. A D gene is named only where the DNA matches it firmly. Clone size is not always given. Where it is, it says once, few, many or a class for expanded clones.

D gene: .
V gene: TRBV6-5
J gene: TRBJ1-2
clone size: .
CDR3 protein: CASSYVDGDYGYTF
CDR3 DNA: TGTGCCAGCAGTTACGTGGACGGCGACTATGGCTACACCTTC

D gene: .
V gene: TRBV4-2
J gene: TRBJ2-7
clone size: .
CDR3 protein: CASSQQGEVNEQYF
CDR3 DNA: TGTGCCAGCAGCCAACAGGGAGAGGTCAACGAGCAGTACTTC

D gene: TRBD1
V gene: TRBV14
J gene: TRBJ1-4
clone size: .
CDR3 protein: CASSQVWGQGSEKLFF
CDR3 DNA: TGTGCCAGCAGCCAAGTTTGGGGACAGGGAAGCGAAAAACTGTTTTTT

D gene: .
V gene: TRBV29-1
J gene: TRBJ1-1
clone size: .
CDR3 protein: CSVEDVREAPGDRF
CDR3 DNA: TGCAGCGTTGAAGACGTACGTGAGGCTCCAGGGGACCGTTTT

D gene: .
V gene: TRBV4-3
J gene: TRBJ1-6
clone size: .
CDR3 protein: CASSQELGHLIHF
CDR3 DNA: TGCGCCAGCAGCCAAGAGTTGGGACACCTGATCCACTTT

D gene: .
V gene: TRBV6-6
J gene: TRBJ2-7
clone size: .
CDR3 protein: CASSSRGGWEQYF
CDR3 DNA: TGTGCCAGCAGTAGTAGGGGGGGTTGGGAGCAGTACTTC

D gene: .
V gene: TRBV29-1
J gene: TRBJ1-1
clone size: once
CDR3 protein: CSVDRVGTEAFF
CDR3 DNA: TGCAGCGTTGACAGGGTCGGCACTGAAGCTTTCTTT

D gene: .
V gene: TRBV30
J gene: TRBJ1-2
clone size: .
CDR3 protein: CAHTQGSHGYTF
CDR3 DNA: TGTGCCCATACTCAGGGGTCCCATGGCTACACCTTC

D gene: .
V gene: TRBV7-6
J gene: TRBJ2-1
clone size: .
CDR3 protein: CASSLVVWTGFNEQFF
CDR3 DNA: TGTGCCAGCAGCTTAGTTGTCTGGACGGGCTTCAATGAGCAGTTCTTC

D gene: TRBD1
V gene: TRBV27
J gene: TRBJ1-2
clone size: .
CDR3 protein: CASKDRGYGYTF
CDR3 DNA: TGTGCCTCCAAGGACAGGGGATATGGCTACACCTTC

D gene: TRBD2
V gene: TRBV5-4
J gene: TRBJ2-5
clone size: .
CDR3 protein: CASRFAGTTATGETQYF
CDR3 DNA: TGTGCCAGCAGATTTGCCGGGACTACCGCTACCGGAGAGACCCAGTACTTC

D gene: .
V gene: TRBV4-1
J gene: TRBJ1-1
clone size: once
CDR3 protein: CASSPPPGPNTEAFF
CDR3 DNA: TGCGCCAGCAGCCCCCCCCCGGGACCGAACACTGAAGCTTTCTTT

D gene: .
V gene: TRBV29-1
J gene: TRBJ2-5
clone size: .
CDR3 protein: CSVEQGSGETQYF
CDR3 DNA: TGCAGCGTTGAACAAGGGTCGGGGGAGACCCAGTACTTC

D gene: TRBD2
V gene: TRBV29-1
J gene: TRBJ2-3
clone size: .
CDR3 protein: CSVGEGTDTQYF
CDR3 DNA: TGCAGCGTTGGGGAGGGAACAGATACGCAGTATTTT

D gene: .
V gene: TRBV9
J gene: TRBJ2-2
clone size: .
CDR3 protein: CASGLNSWGPWSGELFF
CDR3 DNA: TGTGCCAGCGGCCTGAATTCGTGGGGGCCTTGGAGCGGGGAGCTGTTTTTT

D gene: TRBD1
V gene: TRBV2
J gene: TRBJ1-2
clone size: once
CDR3 protein: CAITTRDRANYGYTF
CDR3 DNA: TGTGCCATAACCACCCGGGACAGGGCTAACTATGGCTACACCTTC

D gene: .
V gene: TRBV15
J gene: TRBJ2-7
clone size: .
CDR3 protein: CATARPGPGSYEQYF
CDR3 DNA: TGTGCCACCGCACGGCCGGGGCCCGGGTCGTACGAGCAGTACTTC

D gene: .
V gene: TRBV5-1
J gene: TRBJ2-3
clone size: .
CDR3 protein: CASSSGGLTTDTQYF
CDR3 DNA: TGCGCCAGCAGCTCTGGGGGGTTAACCACAGATACGCAGTATTTT

D gene: .
V gene: TRBV6-6
J gene: TRBJ2-7
clone size: .
CDR3 protein: CASSPSVGEQYF
CDR3 DNA: TGTGCCAGCAGCCCTAGCGTCGGCGAGCAGTACTTC

D gene: .
V gene: TRBV18
J gene: TRBJ2-3
clone size: .
CDR3 protein: CASSTGTPTTDTQYF
CDR3 DNA: TGTGCCAGCTCAACCGGGACCCCGACCACAGATACGCAGTATTTT

D gene: TRBD2
V gene: TRBV27
J gene: TRBJ2-7
clone size: .
CDR3 protein: CASSPLAEPYEQYF
CDR3 DNA: TGTGCCAGCAGCCCCCTAGCGGAACCCTACGAGCAGTACTTC

D gene: .
V gene: TRBV10-2
J gene: TRBJ2-7
clone size: .
CDR3 protein: CASSAGQVYEQYF
CDR3 DNA: TGCGCCAGCAGTGCGGGGCAGGTATACGAGCAGTACTTC

D gene: .
V gene: TRBV10-3
J gene: TRBJ2-1
clone size: .
CDR3 protein: CAISRDLSDNEQFF
CDR3 DNA: TGTGCCATCAGTAGGGATCTCAGTGACAATGAGCAGTTCTTC

D gene: .
V gene: TRBV7-9
J gene: TRBJ1-3
clone size: .
CDR3 protein: CASSSPRPPGDSGNTIYF
CDR3 DNA: TGTGCCAGCAGCTCCCCTCGCCCTCCCGGAGACTCTGGAAACACCATATATTTT

D gene: .
V gene: TRBV11-2
J gene: TRBJ1-1
clone size: .
CDR3 protein: CASSLDPFQTDTWSTEAFF
CDR3 DNA: TGTGCCAGCAGCTTAGACCCCTTTCAGACTGATACCTGGAGCACTGAAGCTTTCTTT

D gene: .
V gene: TRBV6-1
J gene: TRBJ1-2
clone size: .
CDR3 protein: CASSWDGYTF
CDR3 DNA: TGTGCCAGCAGTTGGGATGGCTACACCTTC

D gene: .
V gene: TRBV18
J gene: TRBJ2-7
clone size: .
CDR3 protein: CASSPPSRDEQYF
CDR3 DNA: TGTGCCAGCTCACCACCGTCAAGGGATGAGCAGTACTTC

D gene: .
V gene: TRBV27
J gene: TRBJ2-7
clone size: .
CDR3 protein: CASMPLGGSYEQYF
CDR3 DNA: TGTGCCAGCATGCCCCTAGGAGGGTCCTACGAGCAGTACTTC

D gene: .
V gene: TRBV7-9
J gene: TRBJ2-3
clone size: .
CDR3 protein: CASSTRNTTIPTDTQYF
CDR3 DNA: TGTGCCAGCAGCACCCGGAACACGACTATACCCACAGATACGCAGTATTTT

D gene: .
V gene: TRBV11-2
J gene: TRBJ2-2
clone size: .
CDR3 protein: CASSLVGGRVTGELFF
CDR3 DNA: TGTGCCAGCAGCTTAGTCGGGGGGCGAGTGACCGGGGAGCTGTTTTTT

D gene: TRBD2
V gene: TRBV11-2
J gene: TRBJ2-5
clone size: .
CDR3 protein: CASSPGTSGRPAETQYF
CDR3 DNA: TGTGCCAGCAGCCCAGGGACTAGCGGGAGGCCTGCGGAGACCCAGTACTTC

D gene: TRBD2
V gene: TRBV7-2
J gene: TRBJ2-5
clone size: .
CDR3 protein: CASSLVGRGFSQETQYF
CDR3 DNA: TGTGCCAGCAGCTTAGTCGGGAGGGGTTTTTCCCAAGAGACCCAGTACTTC

D gene: TRBD2
V gene: TRBV6-1
J gene: TRBJ2-5
clone size: .
CDR3 protein: CASSELFGRGESQETQYF
CDR3 DNA: TGTGCCAGCAGTGAATTATTCGGGCGGGGGGAAAGCCAAGAGACCCAGTACTTC

D gene: .
V gene: TRBV11-3
J gene: TRBJ1-3
clone size: .
CDR3 protein: CASSEWIGPSGNTIYF
CDR3 DNA: TGTGCCAGCAGCGAGTGGATAGGGCCCTCTGGAAACACCATATATTTT

D gene: TRBD2
V gene: TRBV7-6
J gene: TRBJ2-2
clone size: .
CDR3 protein: CASSSLAGGLGTGELFF
CDR3 DNA: TGTGCCAGCAGCTCGCTAGCGGGGGGGCTGGGCACCGGGGAGCTGTTTTTT